One T cell receptor beta chain is described in this entry. Antigen specificity is unknown. With 300,000 cells each, the CD8+ T cell subsets were individually sorted in triplicate. The study made its TRB cDNA libraries by 5' RACE, adding UMI labels. TCRdb reprocessed the 5' RACE reads and keeps a single row for each CDR3 protein, giving no DNA. The sample holds more than 80,000 distinct CDR3 sequences. This record belongs to a study of CXCR3-negative and CXCR3-positive naive CD8 T cells. Study-level results: Post-cryopreservation CXCR3 expression was partly diminished, and the bulk of assays employed fresh PBMCs. Both of the naive subsets showed about the same high diversity, but memory CD8+ cells had much less. CXCR3-positive naive cells had more hydrophobic TRB CDR3s than CXCR3-negative naive cells.

This CDR3 contains 13 residues. CDR1 and CDR2 (germline): SGHRS, YFSETQ. The sample taken for sequencing was naive CXCR3+ CD8+ T cells from blood. The subset: CD45RO-CCR7+CD27+CD95- naive CD8+ T cells expressing CXCR3 (TNR3+). The chain is built from TRBV5-1 and TRBJ2-7. This receptor was taken from a human donor in good health. Some clones in this sample may be carry-over from other donors' samples. The CDR3 protein is CASGPESSYEQYF.